Here is one T cell receptor (beta chain) with its context. Its target is unknown. The data stem from a study of CD8 T cells in ankylosing spondylitis. Using quantitative 5'-RACE with molecular barcodes, the authors made TCR beta libraries. TCRdb passed the 5' RACE reads through MiXCR, listing each CDR3 protein once. Of hundreds of thousands of distinct CDR3 sequences listed, roughly 12% were seen once; the top ten hold 0.51%. Looked up from germline, CDR1 is SGHTA and CDR2 is FQGNSA. J was trimmed by 2 bases and V by 0 bases; bases with no gene match: 4. The CDR3 contains 16 residues. Study-level points and caveats: Among TCR beta sequences, a motif of 7 to 9 highly homologous variants appeared characteristic of ankylosing spondylitis blood.

This rearrangement joins TRBV7-2 to TRBJ2-1, with 7 bases matching TRBD2. Sequenced material: blood, either unsorted or a sorted T cell fraction (not recorded which). This sequence was found in a male donor with ankylosing spondylitis. The CDR3 spells CASSLASSGTYNEQFF. In DNA form, the CDR3 reads TGTGCCAGCAGCTTAGCGTCTAGCGGAACCTACAATGAGCAGTTCTTC. Full variable domain (outside the CDR3, taken from reference TRBV7-2 and TRBJ2-1): GAGVSQSPSNKVTEKGKDVELRCDPISGHTALYWYRQSLGQGLEFLIYFQGNSAPDKSGLPSDRFSAERTGGSVSTLTIQRTQQEDSAVYLCASSLASSGTYNEQFFGPGTRLTVL.